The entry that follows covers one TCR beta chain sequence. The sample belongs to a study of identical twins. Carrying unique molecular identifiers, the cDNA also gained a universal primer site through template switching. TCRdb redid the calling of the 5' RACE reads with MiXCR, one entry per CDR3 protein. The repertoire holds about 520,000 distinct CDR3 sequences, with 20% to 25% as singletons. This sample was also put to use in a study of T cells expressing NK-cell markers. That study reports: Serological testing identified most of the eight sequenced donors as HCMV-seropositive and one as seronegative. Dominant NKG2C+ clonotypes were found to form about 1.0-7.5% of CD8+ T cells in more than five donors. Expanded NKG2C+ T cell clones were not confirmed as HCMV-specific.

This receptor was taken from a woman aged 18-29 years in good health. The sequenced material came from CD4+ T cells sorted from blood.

CDR3 nucleotide sequence: TGTGCCAGCAGTGAATACAGGGGGCAGGGAGAGCAGTTCTTC. As protein: CASSEYRGQGEQFF. The chain is built from TRBV12-3 or TRBV12-4 and TRBJ2-1; 9 nucleotides line up with TRBD1. The V and J ends lost 5 bases and 10 bases, in that order; junction bases with no gene match: 9. CDR3 length: 14 residues.